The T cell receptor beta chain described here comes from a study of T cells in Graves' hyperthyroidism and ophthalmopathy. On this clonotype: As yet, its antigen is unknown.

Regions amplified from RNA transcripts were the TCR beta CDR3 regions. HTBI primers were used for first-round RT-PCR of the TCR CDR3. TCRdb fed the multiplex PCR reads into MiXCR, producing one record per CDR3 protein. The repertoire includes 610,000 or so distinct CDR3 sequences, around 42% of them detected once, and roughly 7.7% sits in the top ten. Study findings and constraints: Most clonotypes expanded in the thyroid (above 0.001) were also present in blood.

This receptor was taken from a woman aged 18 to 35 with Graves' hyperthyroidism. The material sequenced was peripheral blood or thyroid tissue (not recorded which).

In DNA form, the CDR3 reads TGTGCCAGCAGTTTCCGGGACAGGGCGTTCTGCGAGCAGTACTTC. Translation gives CASSFRDRAFCEQYF. The gene calls are TRBV27 and TRBJ2-7; TRBD1 agrees at 9 bases. The CDR3 is 15 residues long. V was clipped by 3 bases and J by 6 bases; unmatched bases: 9. Per germline, CDR1 MNHEY and CDR2 SMNVEV (reference sequence).